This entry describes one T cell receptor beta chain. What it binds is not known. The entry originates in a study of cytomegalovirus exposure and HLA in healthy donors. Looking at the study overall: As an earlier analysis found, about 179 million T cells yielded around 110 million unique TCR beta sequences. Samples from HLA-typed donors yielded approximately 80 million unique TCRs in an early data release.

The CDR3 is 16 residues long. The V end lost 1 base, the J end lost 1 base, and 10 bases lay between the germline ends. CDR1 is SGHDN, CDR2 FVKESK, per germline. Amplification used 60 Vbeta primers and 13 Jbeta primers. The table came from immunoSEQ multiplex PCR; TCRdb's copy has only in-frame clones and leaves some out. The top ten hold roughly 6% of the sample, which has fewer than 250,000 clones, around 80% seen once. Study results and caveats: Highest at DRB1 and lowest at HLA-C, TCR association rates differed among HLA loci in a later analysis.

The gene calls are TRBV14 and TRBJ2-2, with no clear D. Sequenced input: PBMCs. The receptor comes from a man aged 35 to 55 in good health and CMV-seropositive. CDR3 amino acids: CASSQGHYVNTGELFF. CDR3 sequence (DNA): TGTGCCAGCAGCCAAGGGCATTATGTGAACACCGGGGAGCTGTTTTTT.